The next 29 T cell receptor beta chains were all read from a single sample in a study of shared clonotypes between healthy human individuals. Assay used: immunoSEQ multiplex PCR; TCRdb lists only in-frame clones, some missing. Among 1,400,000 or so clones listed, approximately 98.5% were seen once. The source material was naive CD4+ T cells sorted from blood. As to subset: CD45RA+ positively selected. Source of these receptors: a man aged 25 to 40 in good health.

The V and J genes are TRBV7-9 and TRBJ1-2; D possibly corresponds to TRBD1 (5 bases). V was trimmed by 2 bases and J by 5 bases, leaving 12 bases between them. The germline gives CDR1 SEHNR, CDR2 FQNEAQ (reference sequence). CDR3 length equals 14 residues. The DNA of the CDR3 is TGTGCCAGCAGCTTAATAAGGGGCGCTTATGGCTACACCTTC. Its protein product is CASSLIRGAYGYTF.

Concerning this clone itself: Different DNA sequences within this sample yield the same CDR3. The chain joins TRBV18 to TRBJ2-7; 7 bases fit TRBD1. The CDR3 loop spans 13 amino acids. Germline V gene sequence: CDR1 KGHSH, CDR2 LQKENI. V trimming: 3 bases; J trimming: 3 bases; junction bases outside the gene matches: 2. The CDR3 DNA reads TGTGCCAGCTCACCCCGGGACAGCTACGAGCAGTACTTC. Translation: CASSPRDSYEQYF.

The chain joins TRBV7-2 to TRBJ2-1, with a weak D call TRBD2 (5 bases). The CDR3 runs 14 residues. The V gene lost 1 base and the J gene lost 7 bases, with 11 bases spanning the gap. The germline V gene encodes CDR1 SGHTA and CDR2 FQGNSA. This chain's CDR3 is CASSLVYTGNEQFF. The CDR3 DNA follows: TGTGCCAGCAGCTTAGTATATACGGGAAATGAGCAGTTCTTC. The complete variable domain, with remaining parts taken from reference TRBV7-2 and TRBJ2-1, reads GAGVSQSPSNKVTEKGKDVELRCDPISGHTALYWYRQSLGQGLEFLIYFQGNSAPDKSGLPSDRFSAERTGGSVSTLTIQRTQQEDSAVYLCASSLVYTGNEQFFGPGTRLTVL.

The V and J genes are TRBV28 and TRBJ2-1, with D tentatively TRBD2 (7 bases). Trimming left V 6 bases short and J 2 bases short, with 14 bases between. This CDR3 is built from 15 residues. The germline V gene has CDR1 MDHEN and CDR2 SYDVKM. CDR3 in DNA: TGTGCCAGCAGACCTTGGGGGGGGCCCTACAATGAGCAGTTCTTC. This sequence encodes CASRPWGGPYNEQFF.

This chain uses TRBV28 with TRBJ1-5; maybe TRBD1 (5 bases). Germline CDR1 is MDHEN and CDR2 is SYDVKM. Trimming stripped 2 bases from V and 3 bases from J, with 8 bases between. This CDR3 has 14 residues. The CDR3 bases are TGTGCCAGCAGTTTACTGGGGCACAATCAGCCCCAGCATTTT. Its translation: CASSLLGHNQPQHF.

The rearrangement uses TRBV18 and TRBJ2-3; 7 nucleotides align to TRBD1. This CDR3 is built from 14 residues. From germline, CDR1 is KGHSH and CDR2 LQKENI. V trimming: 7 bases; J trimming: 0 bases; junction bases outside the gene matches: 4. This CDR3 is CASFRTGSTDTQYF. In nucleotides, the CDR3 is TGTGCCAGCTTTCGGACAGGCAGCACAGATACGCAGTATTTT.

In its sample, this clone was seen a few times. V and J are TRBV15 and TRBJ1-4, with 9 bases identical to TRBD1. Germline V gene lookup returns CDR1 LNHNV and CDR2 YYDKDF (reference sequence). CDR3 length: 15 amino acids. Germline trimming cut 3 bases from V and 8 bases from J; bases unmatched to any gene: 7. Here the CDR3 DNA reads TGTGCCACCAGCAGCTCGGGACAGGGTAGAGAAAAACTGTTTTTT. Translation gives CATSSSGQGREKLFF.

The chain uses TRBV7-6 and TRBJ2-2; a possible D gene is TRBD1 (6 bases). This CDR3 has 15 amino acids. Trimming left V 7 bases short and J 2 bases short, with 14 bases between. CDR1 and CDR2 from the germline V gene are SGHVS and FNYEAQ. CDR3 in amino acids: CASNHRTDNTGELFF. The CDR3 DNA reads as TGTGCCAGCAACCATCGGACAGACAACACCGGGGAGCTGTTTTTT.

This clone came up once. This sequence joins TRBV5-1 and TRBJ2-7; D possibly uses TRBD1 or TRBD2 (5 bases each). V lost 0 bases and J 1 base, leaving 11 bases between the germline ends. Germline V gene lookup returns CDR1 SGHRS and CDR2 YFSETQ. CDR3 length: 15 residues. CDR3 loop: CASSLGDLLSYEQYF. The CDR3 nucleotides are TGCGCCAGCAGCTTGGGGGACCTCCTGTCCTACGAGCAGTACTTC.

This chain uses TRBV27 with TRBJ2-7, with TRBD2 matching over 12 bases. With 5 bases clipped from V and 6 bases from J, the junction kept 14 bases outside the gene matches. The CDR3 has 17 residues. The germline V gene encodes CDR1 MNHEY and CDR2 SMNVEV (reference sequence). The CDR3 DNA reads TGTGCCAGCAGTGCTTTTGTGACTAGCGGGAGCTCGGGCGAGCAGTACTTC. Translation gives CASSAFVTSGSSGEQYF.

To note about this clone: The germline gene is not matched at one end of the junction; a read error may be the cause. This chain connects TRBV28 to TRBJ1-2, with D uncertain. CDR1 MDHEN and CDR2 SYDVKM come from the germline V gene. The length of the CDR3 is 12 residues. The CDR3 is CASSELDYRYTF. The DNA for the CDR3 is TGTGCCAGCAGTGAACTGGACTATCGCTACACCTTC.

This clone has just one count. J is TRBJ2-7 and V is TRBV29-1, with 7 positions matching TRBD1. The CDR3 consists of 12 residues. Trimming removed 5 bases from V and 2 bases from J; junction bases left unmatched: 3. Germline V gives CDR1 SQVTM, CDR2 ANQGSEA. The CDR3 reads CSVKGAPYEQYF. The CDR3, as DNA: TGCAGCGTTAAGGGGGCCCCCTACGAGCAGTACTTC.

The CDR3 is CASSLPAGDTDTQYF. CDR3 nucleotide sequence: TGCGCCAGCAGCTTGCCAGCGGGGGACACAGATACGCAGTATTTT. This chain connects TRBV5-1 to TRBJ2-3; 8 nucleotides line up with TRBD2. V lost 1 base, J lost 2 bases, and 3 bases stayed unmatched. The CDR3 is 15 residues long. Germline loops: CDR1 SGHRS, CDR2 YFSETQ.

V and J are TRBV7-2 and TRBJ1-2, with D tentatively TRBD1 (6 bases). CDR3 length equals 15 residues. Germline lookup yields CDR1 SGHTA and CDR2 FQGNSA. The V end lost 1 base, the J end lost 4 bases, and 13 bases lay between the germline ends. DNA for the CDR3: TGTGCCAGCAGCTTAGTTCCAGGGGAAGGCTATGGCTACACCTTC. It encodes CASSLVPGEGYGYTF.

The chain is built from TRBV7-3 and TRBJ2-1; 11 positions match TRBD2. The J segment lost 3 bases and the V segment lost 1 base, leaving 5 bases of the junction unmatched. The CDR3 has 17 amino acids. Germline CDR1 SGHTA, CDR2 FQGTGA. The CDR3: CASSLIPSGGNYNEQFF. Written as DNA, the CDR3 is TGTGCCAGCAGCTTAATCCCTAGCGGGGGGAACTACAATGAGCAGTTCTTC.

This sequence joins TRBV5-6 and TRBJ2-3, with 10 bases aligning to TRBD2. The CDR3 extends over 16 amino acids. Germline V gene lookup returns CDR1 SGHDT and CDR2 YYEEEE. V gave up 4 bases and J gave up 1 base; unmatched junction bases: 6. In nucleotides, the CDR3 is TGTGCCAGCAGCCGTCTCCTAGCGGGAGGCACAGATACGCAGTATTTT. As protein: CASSRLLAGGTDTQYF. The complete variable domain, with remaining parts taken from reference TRBV5-6 and TRBJ2-3, reads DAGVTQSPTHLIKTRGQQVTLRCSPKSGHDTVSWYQQALGQGPQFIFQYYEEEERQRGNFPDRFSGHQFPNYSSELNVNALLLGDSALYLCASSRLLAGGTDTQYFGPGTRLTVL.

The count of this clone is one. This chain links TRBV7-2 with TRBJ2-2; perhaps TRBD2 as D (6 bases). The germline V gene encodes CDR1 SGHTA and CDR2 FQGNSA. Trimming took off 5 bases at V and 4 bases at J, with 14 bases between the two ends. This CDR3 is 15 amino acids long. The CDR3 protein is CASSAQGGITGELFF. DNA of the CDR3: TGTGCCAGCAGCGCGCAGGGCGGGATCACCGGGGAGCTGTTTTTT.

The rearrangement joins TRBV11-2 to TRBJ2-2; D may correspond to TRBD1 or TRBD2 (5 bases each). V lost 1 base and J lost 5, with 14 bases in between. CDR3 length: 16 residues. From germline, CDR1 is SGHAT and CDR2 FQNNGV. This CDR3 reads CASSLGTWGTTGELFF. As DNA, the CDR3 is TGTGCCAGCAGCTTAGGGACATGGGGGACGACCGGGGAGCTGTTTTTT. The full variable domain, completed using reference TRBV11-2 and TRBJ2-2, is EAGVAQSPRYKIIEKRQSVAFWCNPISGHATLYWYQQILGQGPKLLIQFQNNGVVDDSQLPKDRFSAERLKGVDSTLKIQPAKLEDSAVYLCASSLGTWGTTGELFFGEGSRLTVL.

The chain carries TRBV25-1 and TRBJ2-7, with TRBD1 matching over 11 bases. This CDR3 region has 14 residues. V was pared by 6 bases and J by 4 bases, with 5 bases of the junction left unmatched. Germline values: CDR1 MGHDK, CDR2 SYGVNS. Here the CDR3 DNA reads TGTGCCAGCAGCCGAGGACAGGGGGCTTACGAGCAGTACTTC. Translating it yields CASSRGQGAYEQYF.

The J gene is TRBJ2-5, the V gene TRBV9, with TRBD1 identical over 7 bases. CDR3 length: 12 amino acids. Losses at the gene ends were 5 bases for V and 6 bases for J; bases not matched to a gene: 4. CDR1 is SGDLS and CDR2 is YYNGEE in the germline V gene. The CDR3 DNA sequence: TGTGCCAGCAGGGGCAGGGGGAAGACCCAGTACTTC. Translating it yields CASRGRGKTQYF.

This chain links TRBV28 with TRBJ2-7; the D gene is possibly TRBD1 (6 bases). CDR1 MDHEN and CDR2 SYDVKM come from the germline V gene. CDR3 length: 12 amino acids. V shed 8 bases and J shed 2 bases, with 10 bases lying between them. CDR3 protein: CASYRETYEQYF. The CDR3 DNA follows: TGTGCCAGCTACAGGGAAACCTACGAGCAGTACTTC.

The chain is built from TRBV11-2 and TRBJ2-1; 13 positions match TRBD2. CDR3 size: 18 residues. With 5 bases clipped from V and 0 bases from J, the junction kept 7 bases outside the gene matches. The germline gives CDR1 SGHAT, CDR2 FQNNGV. CDR3 sequence reads: CASSPGLAGRSSYNEQFF. The DNA of the CDR3 is TGTGCCAGCAGCCCGGGACTAGCGGGAAGAAGCTCCTACAATGAGCAGTTCTTC.

This rearrangement joins TRBV10-3 to TRBJ1-5, with TRBD1 as a possible D gene (5 bases). The CDR3 runs 17 residues. Trimming removed 0 bases at V and 6 bases at J, with 18 bases between. The V gene's germline CDR1 is ENHRY and CDR2 SYGVKD. CDR3 loop: CAISESQGVGLGQPQHF. The DNA for the CDR3 is TGTGCCATCAGTGAGTCCCAGGGAGTCGGGTTAGGTCAGCCCCAGCATTTT.

V usage is TRBV5-4 and J usage is TRBJ2-1; TRBD2 aligns across 12 bases. Germline V lookup: CDR1 SGHNT, CDR2 YYREEE (reference sequence). The CDR3 has 13 residues. The junction had 1 base not matched to a gene; V was cut back by 5 bases and J by 7 bases. CDR3 residues: CASSGLAGNEQFF. CDR3 nucleotide sequence: TGTGCCAGCAGTGGACTAGCGGGAAATGAGCAGTTCTTC. Full variable domain (remainder filled in from reference TRBV5-4 and TRBJ2-1): ETGVTQSPTHLIKTRGQQVTLRCSSQSGHNTVSWYQQALGQGPQFIFQYYREEENGRGNFPPRFSGLQFPNYSSELNVNALELDDSALYLCASSGLAGNEQFFGPGTRLTVL.

On this clone itself: The same CDR3 arises from other DNA sequences in this sample as well. The rearrangement uses TRBV9 and TRBJ2-6; a weak D match, TRBD1 (5 bases). Between the trimmed V and J ends, which lost 0 bases and 2 bases, there was a span of 6 bases. CDR3 length: 15 residues. Germline values: CDR1 SGDLS, CDR2 YYNGEE. The CDR3 here is CASSVVGAGANVLTF. In nucleotides, the CDR3 is TGTGCCAGCAGCGTAGTAGGGGCTGGGGCCAACGTCCTGACTTTC.

CDR3 DNA sequence: TGCGCCAGCAGCCGACCCCCGGGAGGGGCAAACTATGGCTACACCTTC. This gives the protein CASSRPPGGANYGYTF. The chain has TRBV5-1 and TRBJ1-2; maybe TRBD1 (5 bases). Trimming pared 4 bases from V and 2 bases from J, leaving 18 bases between. The CDR3 has 16 residues. Germline CDR1 reads SGHRS; CDR2 reads YFSETQ.

The chain combines TRBV11-2 with TRBJ1-4; 7 bases match TRBD1. The germline V gene encodes CDR1 SGHAT and CDR2 FQNNGV. This CDR3 spans 17 amino acids. J gave up 5 bases and V 5 bases, and 14 bases lay outside the gene matches. For the CDR3, the DNA is TGTGCCAGCAGCCACACTCCAGGGGGGAGAGGAAATGAAAAACTGTTTTTT. It encodes CASSHTPGGRGNEKLFF.

The J gene is TRBJ2-7, the V gene TRBV2; 14 nucleotides match TRBD2. The CDR3 sequence is 15 residues long. With V trimmed by 5 bases and J by 6 bases, 6 bases remained unmatched. Germline-derived CDR1 and CDR2 are SNHLY and FYNNEI. The CDR3 is CASSPGTSGSSEQYF. CDR3 DNA: TGTGCCAGCAGTCCTGGGACTAGCGGGAGCTCCGAGCAGTACTTC.

This clone was counted once. This chain joins TRBV7-9 and TRBJ1-4, with D possibly being TRBD1 (5 bases). Trimming cost V 5 bases and J 5 bases, with 18 bases left between them. CDR1 and CDR2 from the germline V gene are SEHNR and FQNEAQ (reference sequence). The CDR3 runs to 16 residues. The CDR3 DNA reads TGTGCCAGCAGCCCCGGGTGGACACAAGGAAATGAAAAACTGTTTTTT. Translation gives CASSPGWTQGNEKLFF.